This record looks at one TCR beta chain sequence and its context. Generated by immunoSEQ multiplex PCR, the TCRdb table keeps only in-frame clones and is missing some. This sample has around 15,000 clones, with approximately 80% found just once. The entry originates in a study of sequential checkpoint blockade in melanoma. Overall study: After both sequences, patients received maintenance nivolumab.

Treatment denoted: randomized to nivolumab then ipilimumab (arm A) or the reverse (arm B). None of the patients previously received DNA-damaging chemotherapy. Sorted cells were live CD3+CD8+, lacking CD19 and CD56, from PBMCs. This clonotype originated in a human donor with melanoma. This sample comprised CD8+ T cells sorted from blood (inferred from file names), obtained from a patient given nivolumab and ipilimumab in sequence.

CDR3 sequence: CASSLTDTYTEAFF. The CDR3 nucleotides read TGTGCCAGCAGCTTAACGGACACGTACACTGAAGCTTTCTTT. The genes are TRBV7-9 and TRBJ1-1, with a weak D call TRBD1 (5 bases). V was cut by 2 bases and J by 3 bases, with 10 bases left in between. CDR1 SEHNR and CDR2 FQNEAQ come from the germline V gene (reference sequence). CDR3 length equals 14 residues.